The clone carrying this T cell receptor beta chain was seen a few times. Its antigen remains unidentified. Second-dose intervals of approximately 4 or approximately 12 weeks were pooled. Measured with immunoSEQ multiplex PCR; TCRdb has only the in-frame clones, and not every one. The sample includes 95,000 to 100,000 clones, approximately 93% of them seen just once. The data originate from a study of T cell responses to AZD1222 COVID-19 vaccine. Overall study findings and caveats: Clonal diversity may have been underestimated in mostly white British donors. Repertoire samples came only from after the peak T cell response. Across the whole spike, CD4 TCRs peaked at regions 160-218 and 743-854.

The length of the CDR3 is 14 residues. CDR1 and CDR2 from the germline V gene are LNHDA and SQIVND (reference sequence). Trimming cost V 3 bases and J 7 bases, with 13 bases left between them. The gene calls are TRBV19 and TRBJ2-4, with D possibly being TRBD2 (7 bases). The receptor was isolated from an adult who received the AZD1222 COVID-19 vaccine. This specimen was peripheral blood, taken 28 days after the second AZD1222 dose. The CDR3 loop is CASSIGGAANIQYF. The CDR3 bases are TGTGCCAGTAGTATTGGGGGGGCCGCGAACATTCAGTACTTC.